These 18 T cell receptor beta chains were all obtained from the same sample, sequenced in a study of control samples from healthy donors and cancer patients. Sequencing was performed with immunoSEQ multiplex PCR; in TCRdb, only in-frame clones are kept and a portion is missing. This table holds roughly 50,000 clones, around 97% found once. Sequencing input: blood. Every receptor here comes from a woman in her twenties or thirties in good health.

The V and J genes are TRBV4-2 and TRBJ2-3; no reliable D call. The CDR3 runs to 15 residues. From germline, CDR1 is LGHNA and CDR2 YNFKEQ. The germline V and J ends were trimmed by 0 bases and 0 bases, with 7 bases remaining between them. This CDR3 reads CASSQDGKSTDTQYF. The CDR3 DNA reads TGTGCCAGCAGCCAAGATGGCAAGAGCACAGATACGCAGTATTTT.

This rearrangement joins TRBV2 to TRBJ1-2, with D tentatively TRBD1 (6 bases). This CDR3 has 17 residues. The ends were cut back, 1 base at V and 1 base at J, with 16 bases in the middle. The germline gives CDR1 SNHLY, CDR2 FYNNEI. The CDR3 protein is CASSEDNRVNLNYGYTF. CDR3 DNA sequence: TGTGCCAGCAGTGAAGATAACAGGGTCAACCTTAACTATGGCTACACCTTC.

V and J are TRBV4-1 and TRBJ1-2; D is possibly TRBD1 (5 bases). CDR1 and CDR2 from the germline V gene are MGHRA and YSYEKL. V gave up 0 bases and J gave up 5 bases, with 13 bases separating them. The CDR3 has 15 amino acids. The DNA for the CDR3 is TGCGCCAGCAGCCAAGATCTAACAGGCGATTATGGCTACACCTTC. This encodes CASSQDLTGDYGYTF.

This clone turned up a few times. The rearrangement links TRBV6-4 to TRBJ2-1, with TRBD2 matching 8 bases. Germline lookup yields CDR1 MRHNA and CDR2 SNTAGT. The CDR3 extends over 14 amino acids. Unmatched junction bases numbered 3, after V lost 5 bases and J lost 3 bases. DNA of the CDR3: TGTGCCAGCAGTCCCGGGACTAGCTACAATGAGCAGTTCTTC. Protein sequence: CASSPGTSYNEQFF.

The chain links TRBV10-3 to TRBJ2-1, with 7 bases identical to TRBD1. The CDR3 is 16 residues long. Germline trimming cut 2 bases from V and 4 bases from J; bases unmatched to any gene: 8. CDR1 is ENHRY and CDR2 is SYGVKD in the germline V gene. The CDR3 DNA reads TGTGCCATCAGTGAGGACAGGGAATTCTATTACAATGAGCAGTTCTTC. It is translated as CAISEDREFYYNEQFF.

The CDR3 loop reads CASSEEAVNEQFF. The CDR3 DNA is TGTGCCAGCAGTGAAGAGGCGGTCAATGAGCAGTTCTTC. This chain uses TRBV6-1 with TRBJ2-1; D unresolved. The V gene lost 1 base and the J gene lost 6 bases, with 7 bases spanning the gap. The CDR3 consists of 13 residues. Germline assignment: CDR1 MNHNS and CDR2 SASEGT.

This clone was recorded only once. The rearrangement links TRBV7-2 to TRBJ2-7; tentatively, D is TRBD2 (6 bases). There are 15 residues in the CDR3. CDR1 is SGHTA and CDR2 is FQGNSA in the germline V gene. V was shortened by 5 bases and J by 3 bases, with 17 bases between the two germline ends. The CDR3 DNA follows: TGTGCCAGCAGCCCCATGGGGGGTCCCTACTACGAGCAGTACTTC. Its translation is CASSPMGGPYYEQYF.

The genes are TRBV9 and TRBJ2-5, with 12 bases identical to TRBD2. Germline V CDR1 and CDR2: SGDLS, YYNGEE. The J segment lost 5 bases and the V segment lost 4 bases, leaving 9 bases of the junction unmatched. The CDR3 spans 16 residues. As DNA, the CDR3 is TGTGCCAGCAGCCTAAGTGGACTAGCGGGGAAGGAGACCCAGTACTTC. It translates to CASSLSGLAGKETQYF.

The chain has TRBV5-1 and TRBJ2-5; either TRBD1 or TRBD2 may supply D (5 bases each). The CDR3 sequence is 14 residues long. The germline gives CDR1 SGHRS, CDR2 YFSETQ. Between the trimmed V and J ends, which lost 1 base and 5 bases, there was a span of 12 bases. The CDR3 DNA is TGCGCCAGCAGCTTGATCGGGGCGGGTGAGACCCAGTACTTC. It specifies CASSLIGAGETQYF. Supplemented by reference TRBV5-1 and TRBJ2-5, the full variable domain reads KAGVTQTPRYLIKTRGQQVTLSCSPISGHRSVSWYQQTPGQGLQFLFEYFSETQRNKGNFPGRFSGRQFSNSRSEMNVSTLELGDSALYLCASSLIGAGETQYFGPGTRLLVL.

The CDR3 DNA reads as TGTGCCAGCAGAAAGATTAACACCTCCTACGAGCAGTACTTC. As protein: CASRKINTSYEQYF. V usage is TRBV2 and J usage is TRBJ2-7; D gene ambiguous. V was clipped by 6 bases and J by 0 bases, with 12 bases between them. The germline CDR1 and CDR2 sequences are SNHLY and FYNNEI. The CDR3 loop spans 14 amino acids.

The chain combines TRBV14 with TRBJ2-4; maybe TRBD2 (5 bases). Trimming took 0 bases from V and 2 from J, leaving 14 bases between them. CDR3 size: 17 residues. Germline CDR1 SGHDN, CDR2 FVKESK. The CDR3 nucleotides read TGTGCCAGCAGCCAAGATCCCTTCAGCGGAACCAAAAACATTCAGTACTTC. Encoded protein: CASSQDPFSGTKNIQYF.

The chain carries TRBV2 and TRBJ2-5; 10 bases are a match to TRBD2. Per the germline V gene, CDR1 is SNHLY and CDR2 is FYNNEI. Trimming cost V 6 bases and J 6 bases; bases outside gene matches: 7. This CDR3 has 14 amino acids. DNA for the CDR3: TGTGCCAGCAGGGCTAGCGGGAGTGTGAAGACCCAGTACTTC. Translation gives CASRASGSVKTQYF. Full variable domain (remainder filled in from reference TRBV2 and TRBJ2-5): EPEVTQTPSHQVTQMGQEVILRCVPISNHLYFYWYRQILGQKVEFLVSFYNNEISEKSEIFDDQFSVERPDGSNFTLKIRSTKLEDSAMYFCASRASGSVKTQYFGPGTRLLVL.

In this sample, this clone turned up once. The chain uses TRBV2 and TRBJ1-2; D not resolved. Germline-derived CDR1 and CDR2 are SNHLY and FYNNEI. CDR3 size: 13 residues. V was pared by 3 bases and J by 6 bases, with 11 bases between. The CDR3 coding sequence is TGTGCCAGCAGTGAGGTTCCCGCGGATGGCTACACCTTC. Its translation: CASSEVPADGYTF.

This clone was found once. This chain uses TRBV27 with TRBJ1-5; 10 bases agree with TRBD1. Germline V gene lookup returns CDR1 MNHEY and CDR2 SMNVEV (reference sequence). The CDR3 consists of 18 residues. The V segment lost 8 bases and the J segment 0 bases; nucleotides outside the gene matches: 13. The CDR3 DNA reads as TGTGCCAGCTTCTATCCGGGACAGGGGCCTTATAGCAATCAGCCCCAGCATTTT. It is translated as CASFYPGQGPYSNQPQHF.

The V gene is TRBV5-1, the J gene TRBJ2-7, with 10 bases matching TRBD1. Germline values: CDR1 SGHRS, CDR2 YFSETQ. Trimming cost V 4 bases and J 4 bases; bases outside gene matches: 11. There are 16 residues in the CDR3. This CDR3 is CASSERQGAILYEQYF. CDR3 nucleotide sequence: TGCGCCAGCAGCGAAAGACAGGGGGCAATTTTATACGAGCAGTACTTC.

The rearrangement links TRBV19 to TRBJ2-1; D is undetermined. The V end was cut by 11 bases, the J end by 0 bases, with 8 bases between. Germline lookup yields CDR1 LNHDA and CDR2 SQIVND (reference sequence). The CDR3 totals 12 residues. CDR3 amino acids: CAVRSSYNEQFF. CDR3 bases: TGTGCCGTAAGGAGCTCCTACAATGAGCAGTTCTTC.

V gene TRBV18 combines with J gene TRBJ2-1; D unresolved. The CDR3 is 16 residues long. V dropped 0 bases and J dropped 4 bases, with 13 bases sitting between them. Germline-derived CDR1 and CDR2 are KGHSH and LQKENI. The CDR3 sequence: CASSPPESRVYNEQFF. DNA of the CDR3: TGTGCCAGCTCACCACCGGAGAGTAGGGTATACAATGAGCAGTTCTTC.

The gene calls are TRBV7-9 and TRBJ2-3; D is possibly TRBD2 (6 bases). CDR1 is SEHNR, CDR2 FQNEAQ, per germline (reference sequence). V was clipped by 8 bases and J by 6 bases, with 18 bases between them. The CDR3 runs to 14 residues. For the CDR3, the DNA is TGTGCCAGCTCCAAGTCGGAGGGGACGGATACGCAGTATTTT. Translating it yields CASSKSEGTDTQYF.